This T cell receptor beta chain was found in a study of long-term antiretroviral therapy in people with HIV. Study details: By about a decade, the earliest samples predate the 2015 immediate-ART recommendation.

Trimming took 0 bases from V and 4 from J, leaving 13 bases between them. CDR1 is LGHNA and CDR2 is YSLEER in the germline V gene. The CDR3 has 16 residues. Notes on this clone: No antigen is known for it.

At survey level, the immunoSEQ assay was run in its v3.0 version. The repertoire was sequenced with immunoSEQ multiplex PCR; TCRdb's copy has only in-frame clones and lacks some. This sample has about 39,000 clones; more than 80% occur once, and the top ten carry approximately 5.3%. Study results and caveats: ART adherence, viral resistance and therapy changes were not recorded.

This TCR was recovered from a woman in her forties or fifties with HIV. The rearrangement uses TRBV4-3 and TRBJ1-5; a possible D gene is TRBD1 (6 bases). The sequencing here drew on unsorted PBMCs, taken 3.1 years after starting antiretroviral therapy. The DNA of the CDR3 is TGCGCCAGCAGCCAAGATCCGCCAGGGGTGAATCAGCCCCAGCATTTT. This codes for CASSQDPPGVNQPQHF.